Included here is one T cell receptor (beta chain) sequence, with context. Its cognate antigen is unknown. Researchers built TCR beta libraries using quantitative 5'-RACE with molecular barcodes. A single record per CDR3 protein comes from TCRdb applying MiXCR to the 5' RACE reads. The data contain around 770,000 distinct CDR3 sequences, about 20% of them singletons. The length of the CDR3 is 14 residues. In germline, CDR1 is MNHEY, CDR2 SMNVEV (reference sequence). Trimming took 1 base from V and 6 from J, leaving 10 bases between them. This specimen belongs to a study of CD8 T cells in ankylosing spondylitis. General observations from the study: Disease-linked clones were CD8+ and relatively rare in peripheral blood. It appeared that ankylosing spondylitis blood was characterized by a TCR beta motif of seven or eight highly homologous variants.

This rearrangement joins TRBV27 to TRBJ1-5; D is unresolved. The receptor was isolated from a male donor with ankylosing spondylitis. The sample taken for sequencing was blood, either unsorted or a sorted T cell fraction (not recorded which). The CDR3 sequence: CASSLLGLGQPQHF. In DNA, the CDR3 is TGTGCCAGCAGTTTATTAGGGTTGGGTCAGCCCCAGCATTTT.